The 25 T cell receptor beta chains below come from one sample, sequenced in a study of naive and memory T cell subsets. The SP2 primer and nested alpha and beta constant region primers amplified ligated cDNA in four rounds. TCRdb re-analysed the 5' RACE reads in MiXCR, keeping a single row per CDR3 protein. The sample has roughly 56,000 distinct CDR3 sequences, 7.2% seen once. TCR cDNA received a 3' ligated oligonucleotide that carried a UMI. These receptor sequences come from a male donor in good health.

In its sample, this clonotype was seen a few times. V usage is TRBV7-6 and J usage is TRBJ2-5; D not certain. V gave up 1 base and J gave up 5 bases, with 8 bases separating them. CDR3 length equals 13 residues. From germline, CDR1 is SGHVS and CDR2 FNYEAQ. The DNA of the CDR3 is TGTGCCAGCAGCTTAGTACAGTTCGAGACCCAGTACTTC. This translates into CASSLVQFETQYF. Filled out from reference TRBV7-6 and TRBJ2-5, the complete variable domain reads GAGVSQSPRYKVTKRGQDVALRCDPISGHVSLYWYRQALGQGPEFLTYFNYEAQQDKSGLPNDRFSAERPEGSISTLTIQRTEQRDSAMYRCASSLVQFETQYFGPGTRLLVL.

This clonotype came up many times. The CDR3 region has the DNA TGTGCCAGCAGCCAAGATCTAAGCGGGGGGGCCCTAGGCCCAAGAGCAGAGACCCAGTACTTC. Translating it yields CASSQDLSGGALGPRAETQYF. V gene TRBV4-2 combines with J gene TRBJ2-5; 10 nucleotides agree with TRBD2. This CDR3 comprises 21 residues. J was trimmed by 4 bases and V by 0 bases; bases with no gene match: 20. The germline gives CDR1 LGHNA, CDR2 YNFKEQ.

The chain recombines TRBV4-2 with TRBJ2-3; maybe TRBD2 (7 bases). CDR1 and CDR2 from the germline V gene are LGHNA and YNFKEQ. Trimming left V 4 bases short and J 4 bases short, with 27 bases between. The CDR3 is 19 amino acids. The CDR3 spells CASSLPSGGADPRPDTQYF. The CDR3 DNA reads as TGTGCCAGCAGCCTCCCTTCGGGGGGCGCAGATCCGCGGCCAGATACGCAGTATTTT.

This clonotype was picked up a small number of times. V is TRBV21-1 and J is TRBJ1-5. TRBV21-1 is a pseudogene. This CDR3 has 14 residues. The CDR3 DNA sequence: TGTGCCAGCAGCAACGCCGAGAGCGGCCAGCCCCAGCATTTT. It is translated as CASSNAESGQPQHF.

The rearrangement joins TRBV11-2 to TRBJ2-2; D may be TRBD2 (5 bases). The V gene lost 4 bases and the J gene lost 3 bases, with 12 bases spanning the gap. The CDR3 is made up of 15 amino acids. Germline CDR1 is SGHAT and CDR2 is FQNNGV. DNA for the CDR3: TGTGCCAGCAGCTGGAGGACTCCAGACACCGGGGAGCTGTTTTTT. This sequence encodes CASSWRTPDTGELFF.

This clonotype came up many times. The rearrangement links TRBV3-1 to TRBJ2-3, with D uncertain. The CDR3 length is 14 residues. The V gene lost 0 bases and the J gene lost 4 bases, with 8 bases spanning the gap. Germline CDR1 LGHDT, CDR2 YNNKEL (reference sequence). In DNA form, the CDR3 reads TGTGCCAGCAGCCAAGAGCGATGGGCAGATACGCAGTATTTT. Protein sequence: CASSQERWADTQYF.

This clonotype was seen at least ten times. The rearrangement uses TRBV5-1 and TRBJ2-5; D possibly matches TRBD1 or TRBD2 (5 bases each). CDR3 length equals 17 residues. Trimming left V 3 bases short and J 4 bases short, with 22 bases between. CDR1 SGHRS and CDR2 YFSETQ come from the germline V gene. DNA of the CDR3: TGCGCCAGCAGCTCCGGCCTCCGGGACCCGTCGCGAGAGACCCAGTACTTC. Its protein product is CASSSGLRDPSRETQYF.

The table lists this clonotype with many counts. V and J are TRBV29-1 and TRBJ2-1, with D possibly TRBD2 on 6 matching bases. Trimming removed 4 bases from V and 4 bases from J, with 17 bases in between. The CDR3 sequence is 15 residues long. The germline CDR1 and CDR2 sequences are SQVTM and ANQGSEA. CDR3 nucleotides: TGCAGCGTTGCCCATACTAGTGGGGGGTACAATGAGCAGTTCTTC. It is translated as CSVAHTSGGYNEQFF.

This chain connects TRBV7-9 to TRBJ2-3; 9 bases line up with TRBD2. The V gene end was trimmed by 4 bases and the J gene end by 6 bases; junction bases not matched to a gene: 20. CDR1 SEHNR and CDR2 FQNEAQ come from the germline V gene (reference sequence). The CDR3 runs to 19 residues. CDR3: CASSSILGREGRELDTQYF. CDR3 sequence (DNA): TGTGCCAGCAGCTCCATCCTCGGGCGGGAGGGCCGGGAGCTCGATACGCAGTATTTT. The variable domain in full, completed from reference TRBV7-9 and TRBJ2-3, reads DTGVSQNPRHKITKRGQNVTFRCDPISEHNRLYWYRQTLGQGPEFLTYFQNEAQLEKSRLLSDRFSAERPKGSFSTLEIQRTEQGDSAMYLCASSSILGREGRELDTQYFGPGTRLTVL.

This clonotype was recorded a few times. V usage is TRBV18 and J usage is TRBJ1-5; D is perhaps TRBD1 (5 bases). Per germline, CDR1 KGHSH and CDR2 LQKENI. This CDR3 contains 14 residues. With 3 bases removed from V and 5 bases from J, the gap between germline ends came to 11 bases. DNA of the CDR3: TGTGCCAGCTCACCCGCCAGGGTAGATCAGCCCCAGCATTTT. It encodes CASSPARVDQPQHF.

About this clonotype itself: A read error may account for a junction end that differs from germline. J is TRBJ1-6 and V is TRBV10-3; no firm D call. The germline CDR1 and CDR2 sequences are ENHRY and SYGVKD. This CDR3 has 11 residues. The CDR3 DNA reads TGTGCCATCAGTGATAATTCACACCTCCACTTT. It yields the protein CAISDNSHLHF.

This clonotype was seen repeatedly, ten times or more. The chain joins TRBV10-1 to TRBJ2-3, with no clear D. CDR3 length: 12 amino acids. Looked up from germline, CDR1 is WNHNN and CDR2 is SYGVQD (reference sequence). V shed 10 bases and J shed 0 bases, with 8 bases lying between them. The CDR3 sequence is CATSTSTDTQYF. In nucleotides, the CDR3 is TGCGCCACCTCGACTAGCACAGATACGCAGTATTTT.

The table lists this clonotype with many counts. The V call is TRBV11-2, the J call TRBJ2-3; 12 nucleotides match TRBD2. The CDR3 is 18 residues long. Per the germline V gene, CDR1 is SGHAT and CDR2 is FQNNGV. With V trimmed by 2 bases and J by 0 bases, 6 bases remained unmatched. CDR3 residues: CASSLFSGTSGSTDTQYF. The CDR3 nucleotides read TGTGCCAGCAGCTTATTTTCCGGGACTAGCGGGAGCACAGATACGCAGTATTTT.

This clonotype was picked up a small number of times. A read error is likely, as this CDR3 ends without the conserved phenylalanine or tryptophan. The DNA is left out, because the CDR3 cannot be placed on it with certainty; the CDR3 is given as TCRdb lists it. The rearrangement uses TRBV3-1 and TRBJ2-5; TRBD2 is the table's D call and was not checked against the DNA. Germline CDR1 is LGHDT and CDR2 is YNNKEL (reference sequence). Termini included, the CDR3 measures 11 amino acids. CDR3 loop: CASSQVGTASL.

The V and J genes are TRBV5-6 and TRBJ1-1; D may be TRBD1 (5 bases). Per the germline V gene, CDR1 is SGHDT and CDR2 is YYEEEE. Trimming cost V 0 bases and J 0 bases, with 12 bases left between them. The CDR3 covers 16 residues. The CDR3 is CASSLVAGPMNTEAFF. CDR3 DNA sequence: TGTGCCAGCAGCTTGGTAGCAGGGCCGATGAACACTGAAGCTTTCTTT.

The chain couples TRBV12-3 or TRBV12-4 to TRBJ2-5; 12 positions match TRBD2. The CDR3 loop spans 17 amino acids. J was trimmed by 3 bases and V by 5 bases; bases with no gene match: 10. Here the CDR3 DNA reads TGTGCCAGCAGTCCTCTGCGACTAGCGGGGGATAAAGAGACCCAGTACTTC. The encoded protein is CASSPLRLAGDKETQYF.

This clonotype was picked up a small number of times. V gene TRBV20-1 combines with J gene TRBJ2-2; 8 bases align to TRBD2. The CDR3 runs 15 residues. The V gene end was trimmed by 6 bases and the J gene end by 0 bases; junction bases not matched to a gene: 6. The V gene's germline CDR1 is DFQATT and CDR2 SNEGSKA (reference sequence). The CDR3 DNA follows: TGCAGTGCCCATGTGACTAGCGCGAACACCGGGGAGCTGTTTTTT. Translating it yields CSAHVTSANTGELFF.

The chain has TRBV14 and TRBJ2-3, with TRBD2 as a possible D gene (5 bases). Trimming took 2 bases from V and 11 from J, leaving 14 bases between them. Germline values: CDR1 SGHDN, CDR2 FVKESK. The CDR3 is made up of 13 amino acids. CDR3 loop: CASSQNSRGQQYF. The DNA of the CDR3 is TGTGCCAGCAGCCAAAATTCGAGAGGGCAGCAGTATTTT.

This clonotype was observed many times. The rearrangement links TRBV6-1 to TRBJ2-7; a weak D match, TRBD2 (5 bases). Germline V CDR1 and CDR2: MNHNS, SASEGT. This CDR3 has 16 residues. Trimming shortened V by 4 bases and J by 5 bases, and 21 bases separated the two germline ends. CDR3: CASSGTHAGPRDEQYF. In nucleotides, the CDR3 is TGTGCCAGCAGTGGCACGCATGCGGGCCCGAGGGACGAGCAGTACTTC.

Regarding this clonotype: The junction departs from germline at one end; a sequencing error may be responsible. The chain joins TRBV6-6 to TRBJ2-5; TRBD2 agrees at 8 bases. The CDR3 spans 16 residues. Germline V lookup: CDR1 MNHNY, CDR2 SVGAGI (reference sequence). CDR3 amino acids: CASSYSSGTSWRGCHF. Written as DNA, the CDR3 is TGTGCCAGCAGTTACTCGTCCGGGACTAGTTGGAGGGGCTGTCACTTC.

This clonotype was observed a handful of times. The chain recombines TRBV6-5 with TRBJ2-2; perhaps TRBD1 as D (5 bases). V was pared by 5 bases and J by 4 bases, with 17 bases between. From germline, CDR1 is MNHEY and CDR2 SVGAGI. The CDR3 has 16 residues. The DNA of the CDR3 is TGTGCCAGCAGTCAGGGCCTACAGGAGCGCACCGGGGAGCTGTTTTTT. It translates to CASSQGLQERTGELFF.

V gene TRBV20-1 combines with J gene TRBJ1-2, with 7 bases that match TRBD1. Trimming cost V 5 bases and J 5 bases; bases outside gene matches: 11. The CDR3 totals 14 residues. Germline V gene lookup returns CDR1 DFQATT and CDR2 SNEGSKA (reference sequence). In DNA form, the CDR3 reads TGCAGTGCTCCAGGCCGGGACAGTCTTTATGGCTACACCTTC. Protein: CSAPGRDSLYGYTF.

V usage is TRBV6-5 and J usage is TRBJ2-1, with 15 bases matching TRBD2. The CDR3 has 19 amino acids. Germline CDR1 and CDR2: MNHEY and SVGAGI. J was trimmed by 3 bases and V by 5 bases; bases with no gene match: 11. The CDR3 DNA is TGTGCCAGCAGTCTTGGGCGGACTAGCGGGAGGGGCAGCTACAATGAGCAGTTCTTC. Protein product: CASSLGRTSGRGSYNEQFF.

This clonotype was seen a handful of times. CDR3 sequence (DNA): TGTGCCAGCAGTTACCGGGACATTCCCTACGAGCAGTACTTC. This translates into CASSYRDIPYEQYF. V and J are TRBV6-6 and TRBJ2-7; D is perhaps TRBD1 (6 bases). CDR3 length: 14 amino acids. V lost 2 bases, J lost 2 bases, and 10 bases lay in between. CDR1 and CDR2 (germline): MNHNY, SVGAGI (reference sequence).

This clonotype was detected ten times or more. The chain employs TRBV29-1 and TRBJ2-2; D not certain. Between the trimmed V and J ends, which lost 3 bases and 0 bases, there was a span of 8 bases. There are 14 residues in the CDR3. Germline CDR1 SQVTM, CDR2 ANQGSEA. The CDR3 bases are TGCAGCGTTGACGCTGGGACGAACACCGGGGAGCTGTTTTTT. Amino acid sequence: CSVDAGTNTGELFF.